The sequence of this T cell receptor beta chain was determined in a study of blood T cell repertoires in COVID-19. The V and J ends lost 1 base and 0 bases respectively, with 7 bases between them. This CDR3 contains 15 residues. Germline CDR1 and CDR2: LGHNA and YNFKEQ. Only in-frame clones appear in the TCRdb table, and some are missing; sequencing was by immunoSEQ multiplex PCR. The table shows 250,000 to 300,000 clones, with 89% occurring only once. The specimen was peripheral blood. V is TRBV4-2 and J is TRBJ1-3, with no clear D. The clonotype was recovered from a woman aged 55-70 years with acute or convalescent COVID-19. CDR3 sequence reads: CASSQGAGSGNTIYF. CDR3 coding DNA: TGTGCCAGCAGCCAAGGGGCGGGCTCTGGAAACACCATATATTTT.